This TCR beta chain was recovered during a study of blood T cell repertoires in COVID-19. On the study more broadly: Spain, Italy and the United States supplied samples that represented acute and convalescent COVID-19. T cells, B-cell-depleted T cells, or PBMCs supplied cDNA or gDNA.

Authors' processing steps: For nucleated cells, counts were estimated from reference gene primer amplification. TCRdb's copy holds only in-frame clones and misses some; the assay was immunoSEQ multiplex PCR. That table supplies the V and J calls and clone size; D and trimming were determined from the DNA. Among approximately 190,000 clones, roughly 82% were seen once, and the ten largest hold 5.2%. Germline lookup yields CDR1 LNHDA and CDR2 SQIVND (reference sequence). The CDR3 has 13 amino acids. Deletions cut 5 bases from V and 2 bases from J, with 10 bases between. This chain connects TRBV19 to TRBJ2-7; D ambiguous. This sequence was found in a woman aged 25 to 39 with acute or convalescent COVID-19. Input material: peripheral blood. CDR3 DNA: TGTGCCAGTAGTCGAGAGATAACCTACGAGCAGTACTTC. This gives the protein CASSREITYEQYF.